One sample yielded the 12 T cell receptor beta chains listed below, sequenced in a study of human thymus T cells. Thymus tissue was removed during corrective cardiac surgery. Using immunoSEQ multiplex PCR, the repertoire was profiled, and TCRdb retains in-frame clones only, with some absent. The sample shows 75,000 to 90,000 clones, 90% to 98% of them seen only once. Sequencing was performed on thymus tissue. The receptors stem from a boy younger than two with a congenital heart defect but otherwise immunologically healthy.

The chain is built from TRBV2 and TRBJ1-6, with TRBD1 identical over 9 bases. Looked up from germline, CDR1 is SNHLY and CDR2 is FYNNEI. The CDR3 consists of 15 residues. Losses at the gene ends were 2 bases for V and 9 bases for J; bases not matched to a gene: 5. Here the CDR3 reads CASSESGTGISPLHF. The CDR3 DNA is TGTGCCAGCAGTGAAAGTGGGACAGGGATTTCACCCCTCCACTTT.

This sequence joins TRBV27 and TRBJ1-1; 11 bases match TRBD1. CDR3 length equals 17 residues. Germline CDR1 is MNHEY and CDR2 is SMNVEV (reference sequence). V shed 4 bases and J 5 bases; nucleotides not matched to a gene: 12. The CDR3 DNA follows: TGTGCCAGCAGTTGGAGGGGGACAGGGGGGTCGGTAACTGAAGCTTTCTTT. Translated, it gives CASSWRGTGGSVTEAFF.

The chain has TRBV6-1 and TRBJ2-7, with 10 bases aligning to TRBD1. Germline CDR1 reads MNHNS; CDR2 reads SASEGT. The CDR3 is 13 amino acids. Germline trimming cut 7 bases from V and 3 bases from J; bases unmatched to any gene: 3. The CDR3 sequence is CASTGTGDYEQYF. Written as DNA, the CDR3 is TGTGCCAGCACAGGGACAGGGGACTACGAGCAGTACTTC.

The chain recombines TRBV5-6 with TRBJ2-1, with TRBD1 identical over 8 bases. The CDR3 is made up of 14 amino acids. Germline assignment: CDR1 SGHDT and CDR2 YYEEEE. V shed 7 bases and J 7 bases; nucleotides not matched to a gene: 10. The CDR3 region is CASHCTGGSNEQFF. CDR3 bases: TGTGCCAGCCACTGCACAGGGGGGAGTAATGAGCAGTTCTTC.

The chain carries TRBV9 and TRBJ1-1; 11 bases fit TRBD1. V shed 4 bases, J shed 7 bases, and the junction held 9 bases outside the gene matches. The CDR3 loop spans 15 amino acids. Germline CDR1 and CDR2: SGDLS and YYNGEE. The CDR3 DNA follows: TGTGCCAGCAGCCTGGACAGGGGGCCCTCCATTGAAGCTTTCTTT. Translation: CASSLDRGPSIEAFF.

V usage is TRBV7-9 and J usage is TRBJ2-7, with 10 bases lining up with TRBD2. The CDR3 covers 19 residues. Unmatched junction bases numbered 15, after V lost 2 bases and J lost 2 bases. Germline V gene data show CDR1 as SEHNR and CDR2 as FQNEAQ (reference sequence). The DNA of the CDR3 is TGTGCCAGCAGCTTAATCAGGGCTAGCGGGGGCCATAGTACCTACGAGCAGTACTTC. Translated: CASSLIRASGGHSTYEQYF. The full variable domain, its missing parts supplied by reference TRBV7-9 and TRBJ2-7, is DTGVSQNPRHKITKRGQNVTFRCDPISEHNRLYWYRQTLGQGPEFLTYFQNEAQLEKSRLLSDRFSAERPKGSFSTLEIQRTEQGDSAMYLCASSLIRASGGHSTYEQYFGPGTRLTVT.

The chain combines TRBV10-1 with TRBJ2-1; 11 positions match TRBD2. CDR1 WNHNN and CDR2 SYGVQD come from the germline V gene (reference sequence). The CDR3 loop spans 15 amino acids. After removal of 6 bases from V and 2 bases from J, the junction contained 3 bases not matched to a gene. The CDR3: CASSLSGRAYNEQFF. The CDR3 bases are TGCGCCAGCAGCCTTAGCGGGAGGGCCTACAATGAGCAGTTCTTC.

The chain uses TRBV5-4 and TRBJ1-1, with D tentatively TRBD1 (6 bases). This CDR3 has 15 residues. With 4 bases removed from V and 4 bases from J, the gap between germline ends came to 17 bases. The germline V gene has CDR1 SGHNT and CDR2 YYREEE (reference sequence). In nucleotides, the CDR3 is TGTGCCAGCAGCCCGTGGGACACCAAGGGCACTGAAGCTTTCTTT. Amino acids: CASSPWDTKGTEAFF.

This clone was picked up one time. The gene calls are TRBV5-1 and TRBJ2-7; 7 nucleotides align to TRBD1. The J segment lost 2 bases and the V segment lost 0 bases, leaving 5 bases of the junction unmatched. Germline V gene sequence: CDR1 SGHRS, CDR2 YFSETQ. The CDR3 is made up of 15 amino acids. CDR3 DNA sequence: TGCGCCAGCAGCTTGGACCGGGACAGTCCCTACGAGCAGTACTTC. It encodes CASSLDRDSPYEQYF.

CDR3: CASSLRGIPGDPNTEAFF. CDR3 nucleotides: TGTGCCAGCAGCCTTAGGGGCATTCCGGGCGACCCGAACACTGAAGCTTTCTTT. J is TRBJ1-1 and V is TRBV14; D perhaps matches TRBD1 (5 bases). Germline loops: CDR1 SGHDN, CDR2 FVKESK. Deletions cut 4 bases from V and 1 base from J, with 22 bases between. This CDR3 is built from 18 residues.

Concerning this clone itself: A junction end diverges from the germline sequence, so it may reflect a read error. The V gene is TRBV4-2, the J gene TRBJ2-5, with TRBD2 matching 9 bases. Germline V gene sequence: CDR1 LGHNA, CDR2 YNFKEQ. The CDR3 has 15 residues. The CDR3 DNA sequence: TGTGCCAGCAGCCAAGATTGGGATAGCGGGGGCGGCCATAACTTC. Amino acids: CASSQDWDSGGGHNF.

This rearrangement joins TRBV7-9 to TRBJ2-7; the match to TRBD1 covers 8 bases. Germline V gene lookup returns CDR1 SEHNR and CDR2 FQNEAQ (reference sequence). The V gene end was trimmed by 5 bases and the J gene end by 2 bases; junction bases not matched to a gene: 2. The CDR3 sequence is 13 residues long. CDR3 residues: CASSGDRTYEQYF. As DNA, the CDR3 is TGTGCCAGCAGCGGGGACAGGACCTACGAGCAGTACTTC.